The 6 T cell receptor beta chains below all came from one sample that was sequenced in a study of shared clonotypes between healthy human individuals. Profiled with immunoSEQ multiplex PCR; TCRdb holds only in-frame clones, not every one. In the table there are about 820,000 clones, 80% to 95% of which are singletons. As defined, naive CD8 cells were CD45RO-negative and positively selected for CCR7, with terminally differentiated effector memory CD45RA+ cells excluded. Sequencing input: naive CD8+ T cells sorted from blood. The receptors shown here come from a man aged 30 to 45 in good health.

The rearrangement joins TRBV27 to TRBJ1-2, with D uncertain. This CDR3 has 15 amino acids. From germline, CDR1 is MNHEY and CDR2 SMNVEV (reference sequence). V lost 2 bases, J lost 4 bases, and 14 bases lay in between. The CDR3 DNA is TGTGCCAGCAGTTTAGGCCCCAGTGAGTCCTATGGCTACACCTTC. It translates to CASSLGPSESYGYTF.

The V and J genes are TRBV19 and TRBJ2-4, with D possibly being TRBD1 (6 bases). Germline V lookup: CDR1 LNHDA, CDR2 SQIVND (reference sequence). Trimming cost V 0 bases and J 8 bases, with 14 bases left between them. The CDR3 is made up of 15 amino acids. CDR3 amino acids: CASSIDWQGPDIQYF. The CDR3 DNA reads as TGTGCCAGTAGTATAGATTGGCAGGGGCCGGACATTCAGTACTTC.

The V call is TRBV12-5, the J call TRBJ1-1, with 10 nucleotides matching TRBD1. The CDR3 totals 14 residues. The junction had 4 bases not matched to a gene; V was cut back by 6 bases and J by 3 bases. Germline CDR1 and CDR2: LGHNT and FRNRAP. The CDR3 loop is CASGRQGADTEAFF. DNA for the CDR3: TGTGCTAGTGGAAGACAGGGGGCGGACACTGAAGCTTTCTTT.

The rearrangement links TRBV21-1 to TRBJ2-3; no check of the table's D call, TRBD2, against the DNA was made. TRBV21-1 is noted as a pseudogene. The CDR3 totals 20 residues. CDR3 region: CASSESSDGLAETSTDTQYF. Here the CDR3 DNA reads TGTGCCAGCAGCGAAAGCTCTGACGGACTAGCGGAGACAAGCACAGATACGCAGTATTTT.

The chain combines TRBV15 with TRBJ1-2; no definite D call. V gave up 11 bases and J gave up 8 bases, with 15 bases separating them. This CDR3 region has 11 residues. The V gene's germline CDR1 is LNHNV and CDR2 YYDKDF (reference sequence). As DNA, the CDR3 is TGTGCCGCTGGATGGGTTGGGGGCTACACCTTC. This codes for CAAGWVGGYTF.

About this clone itself: Additional DNA sequences in this sample encode the identical CDR3. This sequence joins TRBV7-9 and TRBJ2-1, with D uncertain. Trimming cost V 1 base and J 2 bases, with 6 bases left between them. The CDR3 sequence is 14 residues long. The V gene's germline CDR1 is SEHNR and CDR2 FQNEAQ (reference sequence). CDR3 sequence: CASSLGGTYNEQFF. Written as DNA, the CDR3 is TGTGCCAGCAGCTTAGGAGGAACCTACAATGAGCAGTTCTTC. Supplemented by reference TRBV7-9 and TRBJ2-1, the full variable domain reads DTGVSQNPRHKITKRGQNVTFRCDPISEHNRLYWYRQTLGQGPEFLTYFQNEAQLEKSRLLSDRFSAERPKGSFSTLEIQRTEQGDSAMYLCASSLGGTYNEQFFGPGTRLTVL.